This T cell receptor (beta chain) was captured by sequencing in a study of T cell changes during pregnancy in multiple sclerosis. V lost 4 bases to trimming and J lost 5 bases; unmatched junction nucleotides: 6. This CDR3 has 14 amino acids. In germline, CDR1 is SGHDN, CDR2 FVKESK. Assay: immunoSEQ multiplex PCR; the TCRdb copy retains only in-frame clones and omits some. The sample carries just over 50,000 clones, around 93% recorded once. V usage is TRBV14 and J usage is TRBJ1-1; 8 nucleotides align to TRBD1. The clonotype was recovered from a female donor with multiple sclerosis, enrolled in a pregnancy study. Specimen: CD4+ T cells from peripheral blood mononuclear cells, collected after pregnancy. The CDR3 DNA follows: TGTGCCAGCAGCCGCAGGGGGCGCGGAACTGAAGCTTTCTTT. Its translation is CASSRRGRGTEAFF.